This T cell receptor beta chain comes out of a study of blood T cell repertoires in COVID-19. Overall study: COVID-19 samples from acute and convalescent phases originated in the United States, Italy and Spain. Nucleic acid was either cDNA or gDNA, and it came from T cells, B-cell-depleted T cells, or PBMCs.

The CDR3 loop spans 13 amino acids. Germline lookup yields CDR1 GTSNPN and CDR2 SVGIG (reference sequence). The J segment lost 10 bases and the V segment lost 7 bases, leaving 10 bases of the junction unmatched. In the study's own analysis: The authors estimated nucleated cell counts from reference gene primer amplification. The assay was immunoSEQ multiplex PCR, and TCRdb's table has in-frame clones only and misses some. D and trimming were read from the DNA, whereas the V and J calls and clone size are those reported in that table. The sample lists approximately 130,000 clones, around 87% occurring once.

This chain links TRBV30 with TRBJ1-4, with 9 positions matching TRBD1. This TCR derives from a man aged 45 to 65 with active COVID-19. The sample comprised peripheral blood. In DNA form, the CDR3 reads TGTGCCTCGAACCCAGCGGGACAGGGAAAACTGTTTTTT. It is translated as CASNPAGQGKLFF.